At least ten counts were recorded for the clone carrying this T cell receptor (beta chain). Its antigen is not known. The data were taken from a study of T cells in Graves' hyperthyroidism and ophthalmopathy. Study observations and caveats: The model anticipated ophthalmopathy a median approximately six months pre-onset.

Amplification targeted TCR beta CDR3 regions from RNA transcripts. HTBI primers drove first-round RT-PCR of the TCR CDR3. TCRdb fed the multiplex PCR reads into MiXCR, producing one record per CDR3 protein. This sample has around 190,000 distinct CDR3 sequences, with about a sixth found just once. The CDR3 length is 13 residues. The germline gives CDR1 SGHRS, CDR2 YFSETQ. Between the trimmed V and J ends, which lost 4 bases and 0 bases, there was a span of 7 bases. Sequenced: blood. The chain links TRBV5-1 to TRBJ1-1, with D hard to call. This sequence was found in a woman in her fifties or sixties with Graves' hyperthyroidism. The CDR3 DNA reads TGCGCCAGCAGCACCGACATGAACACTGAAGCTTTCTTT. This codes for CASSTDMNTEAFF.